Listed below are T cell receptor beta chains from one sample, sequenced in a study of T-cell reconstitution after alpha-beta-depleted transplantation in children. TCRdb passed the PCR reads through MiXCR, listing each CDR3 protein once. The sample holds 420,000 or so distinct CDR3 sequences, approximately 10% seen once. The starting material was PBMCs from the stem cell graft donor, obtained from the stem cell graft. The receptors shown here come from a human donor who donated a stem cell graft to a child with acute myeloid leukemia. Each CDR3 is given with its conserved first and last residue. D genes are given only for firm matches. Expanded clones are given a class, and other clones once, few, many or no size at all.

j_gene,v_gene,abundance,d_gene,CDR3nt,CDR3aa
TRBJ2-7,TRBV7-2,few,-,TGTGCCAGCAGCCCCCACCGATACCACGAGCAGTACTTC,CASSPHRYHEQYF
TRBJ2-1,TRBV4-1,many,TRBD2,TGCGCCAGCAGCCAAGATGGGACTAGCTACAATGAGCAGTTCTTC,CASSQDGTSYNEQFF
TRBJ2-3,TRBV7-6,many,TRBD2,TGTGCCAGCAGCTTACAAGGGAGGGTTCAGGGTACGCAGTATTTT,CASSLQGRVQGTQYF
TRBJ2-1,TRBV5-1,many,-,TGCGCCAGCAGCTTCAGGGTCTCCTACAATGAGCAGTTCTTC,CASSFRVSYNEQFF
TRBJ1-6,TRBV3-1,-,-,TGTGCCAGCAGCCAAAACAACCAGGGAGTACGGAATTCACCCCTCCACTTT,CASSQNNQGVRNSPLHF
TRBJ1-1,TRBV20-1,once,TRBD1,TGCAGTGCAAAGGGACAGGGGGGCACTGAAGCTTTCTTT,CSAKGQGGTEAFF
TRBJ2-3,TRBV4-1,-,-,TGCGCCAGCAGCCATAACAGGGCTGAAAGCACAGATACGCAGTATTTT,CASSHNRAESTDTQYF
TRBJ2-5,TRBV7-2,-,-,TGTGCCAGCACCTTAGGACGTAACCATAGGGGGCAAGAGACCCAGTACTTC,CASTLGRNHRGQETQYF
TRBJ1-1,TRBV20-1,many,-,TGCAGTGCTAGATATACGGGTCCGAACACTGAAGCTTTCTTT,CSARYTGPNTEAFF
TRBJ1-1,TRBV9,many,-,TGTGCCAGCAGCACACATACGAACACTGAAGCTTTCTTT,CASSTHTNTEAFF
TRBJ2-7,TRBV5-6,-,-,TGTGCCAGCAGCTTTTTACTAGTCGGATACGAGCAGTACTTC,CASSFLLVGYEQYF
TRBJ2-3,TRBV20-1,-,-,TGCAGTGCGGCCCCCCGGGGGCTGGCCGGCACAGATACGCAGTATTTT,CSAAPRGLAGTDTQYF
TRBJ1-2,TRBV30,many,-,TGTGCCTGGAGTTTCACTAACTATGGCTACACCTTC,CAWSFTNYGYTF
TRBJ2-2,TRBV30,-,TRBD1,TGTGCCTGGAGTTCGATTAAGGGACAGACCTTCGCGAACACCGGGGAGCTGTTTTTT,CAWSSIKGQTFANTGELFF
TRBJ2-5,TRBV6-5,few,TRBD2,TGTGCCAGCAGGGGGGCGGGGGGGCCGGAGACCCAGTACTTC,CASRGAGGPETQYF
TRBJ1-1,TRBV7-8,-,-,TGTGCCAGCACCCAGAGAAGGGGAACTGAAGCTTTCTTT,CASTQRRGTEAFF
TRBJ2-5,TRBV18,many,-,TGTGCCAGCTCACCGGGACTTCAAGAGACCCAGTACTTC,CASSPGLQETQYF
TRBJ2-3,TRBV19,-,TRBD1,TGTGCCAGTAGTATAGCGACAGGGAAGCAAGATACGCAGTATTTT,CASSIATGKQDTQYF
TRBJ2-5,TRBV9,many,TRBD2,TGTGCCAGCAGCGTAGGAGCGGGGGTCAGGGAGACCCAGTACTTC,CASSVGAGVRETQYF
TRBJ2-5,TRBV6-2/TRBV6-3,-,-,TGTGCCAGCAGTTACTTCGTCAGGGCCGACCAAGAGACCCAGTACTTC,CASSYFVRADQETQYF
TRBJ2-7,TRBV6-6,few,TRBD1,TGTGCCAGCACCCTGGACAGGGCGGGCGAGCAGTACTTC,CASTLDRAGEQYF
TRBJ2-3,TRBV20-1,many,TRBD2,TGCAGTGCCCCCCTAGCGGGAGGGGCAGATACGCAGTATTTT,CSAPLAGGADTQYF
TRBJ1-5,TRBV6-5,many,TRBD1,TGTGCCAGCAGTTACGAGGGGGCCCGCGGTCAGCCCCAGCATTTT,CASSYEGARGQPQHF
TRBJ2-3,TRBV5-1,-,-,TGCGCCAGCAGCTTTGCGGGGCACGGAACAGATACGCAGTATTTT,CASSFAGHGTDTQYF
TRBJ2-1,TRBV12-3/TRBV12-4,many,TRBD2,TGTGCCAGCAGTCCGACTAGCGGGAATAACAATGAGCAGTTCTTC,CASSPTSGNNNEQFF
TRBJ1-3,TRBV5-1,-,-,TGCGCCAGCAGCTCGGCAGGGCTCGGAAACACCATATATTTT,CASSSAGLGNTIYF
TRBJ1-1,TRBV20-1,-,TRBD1,TGCAGTGCTGGACAGGGGAGGTCTGAAGCTTTCTTT,CSAGQGRSEAFF
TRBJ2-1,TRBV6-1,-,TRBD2,TGTGCCAGCAGGGAGAGGACTAGCGGGGGGGGCTATGAGCAGTTCTTC,CASRERTSGGGYEQFF
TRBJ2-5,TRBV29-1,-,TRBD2,TGCAGCCACTCGGGGGGATCGGAGACCCAGTACTTC,CSHSGGSETQYF
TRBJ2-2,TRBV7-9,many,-,TGTGCCAGCAGCCCTCCAGGGGATGATACCAACACCGGGGAGCTGTTTTTT,CASSPPGDDTNTGELFF
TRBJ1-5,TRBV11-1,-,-,TGTGCCAGCACCTTAGGCGGGGCTAGGGGTCAGCCCCAGCATTTT,CASTLGGARGQPQHF
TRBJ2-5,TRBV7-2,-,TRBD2,TGTGCCAGCAGCTTAGCACTAGCGGCCCAAGAGACCCAGTACTTC,CASSLALAAQETQYF
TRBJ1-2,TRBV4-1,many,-,TGCGCCAGCAGCCAAGATTTGGCAGCGGGGGTGGGTTATGGCTACACCTTC,CASSQDLAAGVGYGYTF
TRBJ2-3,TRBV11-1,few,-,TGTGCCAGCAGCCCTCCGACGGACGGCGCAGATACGCAGTATTTT,CASSPPTDGADTQYF
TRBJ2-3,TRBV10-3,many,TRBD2,TGTGCCATCAGTAGTAGCGGGAGGGCCGCGGATACGCAGTATTTT,CAISSSGRAADTQYF
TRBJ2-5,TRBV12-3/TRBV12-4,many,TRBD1,TGTGCCAGCAGTGGACAGGGTCAAGAGACCCAGTACTTC,CASSGQGQETQYF
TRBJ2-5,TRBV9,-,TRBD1,TGTGCCAGCAGCGTTTTGGACAGGCTGGAGGAGACCCAGTACTTC,CASSVLDRLEETQYF
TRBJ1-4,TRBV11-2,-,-,TGTGCCAGCGCCGCAGGTCTTAATGAAAAACTGTTTTTT,CASAAGLNEKLFF
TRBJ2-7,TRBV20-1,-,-,TGCAGTGCTAGAGGGGGCGGAATCACCTACGAGCAGTACTTC,CSARGGGITYEQYF
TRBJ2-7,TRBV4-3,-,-,TGCGCCAGCAGCCAAGATACGGCAGGGGACTACGAGCAGTACTTC,CASSQDTAGDYEQYF
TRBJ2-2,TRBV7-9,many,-,TGTGCCAGCAAATTTTTCGGATCGAGGGAGCTGTTTTTT,CASKFFGSRELFF
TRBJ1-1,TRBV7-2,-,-,TGTGCCAGCAGCTTACTAGAGATGAACACTGAAGCTTTCTTT,CASSLLEMNTEAFF
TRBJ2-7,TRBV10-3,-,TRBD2,TGTGCCATCAGCCTAGCGGGTACACACGAGCAGTACTTC,CAISLAGTHEQYF
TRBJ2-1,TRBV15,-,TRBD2,TGTGCCACCAACGAACGGGTAGCGGGTATTCACAATGAGCAGTTCTTC,CATNERVAGIHNEQFF
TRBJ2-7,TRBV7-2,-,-,TGTGCCAGCAGCTTCGTAGCTCCCACCTACGAGCAGTACTTC,CASSFVAPTYEQYF
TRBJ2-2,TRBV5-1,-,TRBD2,TGCGCCAGCAGCCGACTAGCGGACGGGGAGCTGTTTTTT,CASSRLADGELFF
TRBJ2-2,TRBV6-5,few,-,TGTGCCAGCAGTTACGGTGGGGCCGGGGAGAACACCGGGGAGCTGTTTTTT,CASSYGGAGENTGELFF
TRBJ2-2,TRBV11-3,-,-,TGTGCCAGCAGCAATCACGGCGGGGAGCTGTTTTTT,CASSNHGGELFF
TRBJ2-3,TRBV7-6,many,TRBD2,TGTGCCAGCAGCTTAGCTAGCGGGGGGGCCGTAGATACGCAGTATTTT,CASSLASGGAVDTQYF
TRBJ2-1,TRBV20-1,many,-,TGCAGTGCCATCGAAATTCAGGGGGAGCAGTTCTTC,CSAIEIQGEQFF
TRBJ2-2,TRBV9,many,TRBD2,TGTGCCAGCACCCCGGGAGGGGCGATCGGGGAGCTGTTTTTT,CASTPGGAIGELFF
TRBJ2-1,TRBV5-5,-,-,TGTGCCAGCAGCCCAGGCCAGCCGGGAGTATTTGGTCAGTTCTTC,CASSPGQPGVFGQFF
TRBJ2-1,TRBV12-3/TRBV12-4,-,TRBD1,TGTGCCTTCAGTTTAATCCCCCTCCTACAGGGGCGCTACAATGAGCAGTTCTTC,CAFSLIPLLQGRYNEQFF
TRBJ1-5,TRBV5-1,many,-,TGCGCCAGCCGCCAGCGGCGACCCCAGCATTTT,CASRQRRPQHF
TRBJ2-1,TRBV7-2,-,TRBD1,TGTGCCAGCACCATGAGGGACAGCTCCTACAATGAGCAGTTCTTC,CASTMRDSSYNEQFF